This T cell receptor (beta chain) is drawn from a study of blood T cell repertoires in COVID-19. TCRdb's table, derived via immunoSEQ multiplex PCR, lists solely in-frame clones and lacks some. The table records approximately 250,000 clones, about 82% of them present only once. This CDR3 is built from 16 residues. J was trimmed by 9 bases and V by 0 bases; bases with no gene match: 8. The germline CDR1 and CDR2 sequences are LGHDT and YNNKEL (reference sequence). This TCR came from a woman older than 75 with COVID-19, enrolled during active disease. This rearrangement joins TRBV3-1 (or the pseudogene TRBV3-2) to TRBJ1-6; 7 bases match TRBD1. Sequenced sample: peripheral blood. The CDR3 nucleotides read TGTGCCAGCAGCCAAGATCGCGGCAGGGGGACTTCACCCCTCCACTTT. It is translated as CASSQDRGRGTSPLHF.